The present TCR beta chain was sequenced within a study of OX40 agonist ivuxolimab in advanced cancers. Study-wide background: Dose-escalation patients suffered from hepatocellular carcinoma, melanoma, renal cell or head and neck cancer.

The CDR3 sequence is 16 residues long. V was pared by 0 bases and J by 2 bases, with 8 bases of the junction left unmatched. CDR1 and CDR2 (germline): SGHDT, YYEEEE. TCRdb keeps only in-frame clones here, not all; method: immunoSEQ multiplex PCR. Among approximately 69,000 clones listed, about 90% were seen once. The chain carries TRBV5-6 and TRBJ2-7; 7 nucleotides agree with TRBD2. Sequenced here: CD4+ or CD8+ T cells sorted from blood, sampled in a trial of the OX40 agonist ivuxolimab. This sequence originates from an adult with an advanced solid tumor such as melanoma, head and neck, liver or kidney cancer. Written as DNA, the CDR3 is TGTGCCAGCAGCTTGGTAGCGGGCGCAAGAACCTACGAGCAGTACTTC. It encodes CASSLVAGARTYEQYF. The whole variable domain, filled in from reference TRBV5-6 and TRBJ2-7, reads DAGVTQSPTHLIKTRGQQVTLRCSPKSGHDTVSWYQQALGQGPQFIFQYYEEEERQRGNFPDRFSGHQFPNYSSELNVNALLLGDSALYLCASSLVAGARTYEQYFGPGTRLTVT.